Below are 21 T cell receptor beta chains sequenced from a single sample in a study of blood T cell repertoires in COVID-19. TCRdb's table, derived via immunoSEQ multiplex PCR, lists solely in-frame clones and lacks some. The sample records roughly 200,000 clones, more than 75% being singletons. Source material: peripheral blood. These receptor sequences come from an older person with COVID-19, enrolled during active disease.

The chain joins TRBV19 to TRBJ2-7; 12 bases are a match to TRBD2. Germline loops: CDR1 LNHDA, CDR2 SQIVND (reference sequence). Trimming removed 6 bases from V and 3 bases from J; junction bases left unmatched: 6. This CDR3 has 15 residues. The CDR3 reads CASSRTSGADYEQYF. In DNA, the CDR3 is TGTGCCAGTAGCCGGACTAGCGGGGCCGACTACGAGCAGTACTTC.

This clone was detected only once. The CDR3 loop reads CASSRGSYEQYF. The CDR3 bases are TGTGCCAGTTCCAGGGGGAGCTACGAGCAGTACTTC. This rearrangement joins TRBV7-9 to TRBJ2-7, with 7 bases fitting TRBD1. The V segment lost 9 bases and the J segment 3 bases; nucleotides outside the gene matches: 5. Germline assignment: CDR1 SEHNR and CDR2 FQNEAQ (reference sequence). The CDR3 loop spans 12 amino acids.

This clone was seen a handful of times. The chain combines TRBV3-1 (or the pseudogene TRBV3-2) with TRBJ2-2; weak D call: TRBD1 (5 bases). Germline assignment: CDR1 LGHDT and CDR2 YNNKEL (reference sequence). V was pared by 0 bases and J by 6 bases, with 8 bases between. The CDR3 has 14 residues. The chain's CDR3 is CASSQDVGPGELFF. The CDR3, as DNA: TGTGCCAGCAGCCAAGATGTGGGGCCCGGGGAGCTGTTTTTT.

The genes are TRBV7-6 and TRBJ2-2; 11 nucleotides agree with TRBD1. The CDR3 length is 17 residues. Germline CDR1 is SGHVS and CDR2 is FNYEAQ. The V segment lost 5 bases and the J segment 3 bases; nucleotides outside the gene matches: 8. CDR3 DNA: TGTGCCAGCAGCCTACTCCCGGGACAGGGGGACACCGGGGAGCTGTTTTTT. As protein: CASSLLPGQGDTGELFF.

The J gene is TRBJ1-4, the V gene TRBV3-1 (or the pseudogene TRBV3-2), with 9 bases matching TRBD1. This CDR3 has 15 amino acids. V lost 3 bases and J lost 7; bases outside the gene matches: 6. Germline loops: CDR1 LGHDT, CDR2 YNNKEL (reference sequence). Written as DNA, the CDR3 is TGTGCCAGCAGCCACCGGGACAGGGTGTCTGAAAAACTGTTTTTT. This sequence encodes CASSHRDRVSEKLFF.

The chain recombines TRBV28 with TRBJ2-2; 8 bases map to TRBD1. Trimming at V came to 6 bases and at J to 0 bases, leaving 12 bases not matched to a gene. The CDR3 contains 18 residues. CDR1 and CDR2 from the germline V gene are MDHEN and SYDVKM. The DNA for the CDR3 is TGTGCCAGCAGCTCAACCAACCCGGGACAGGCGAACACCGGGGAGCTGTTTTTT. Amino acid sequence: CASSSTNPGQANTGELFF.

In its sample, this clone was seen once. The chain combines TRBV15 with TRBJ2-2, with 10 bases lining up with TRBD1. This CDR3 has 16 residues. Losses at the gene ends were 2 bases for V and 7 bases for J; bases not matched to a gene: 7. Germline V gene lookup returns CDR1 LNHNV and CDR2 YYDKDF (reference sequence). CDR3 amino acids: CATSRNPTGGIGELFF. The CDR3 nucleotides are TGTGCCACCAGCAGAAACCCGACAGGGGGCATCGGGGAGCTGTTTTTT.

This chain connects TRBV28 to TRBJ1-1, with D uncertain. Trimming stripped 6 bases from V and 1 base from J, with 21 bases between. This CDR3 spans 17 amino acids. CDR1 MDHEN and CDR2 SYDVKM come from the germline V gene. The CDR3 sequence is CASRRGLTPGANTEAFF. DNA for the CDR3: TGTGCCAGCAGGCGTGGACTGACCCCGGGTGCGAACACTGAAGCTTTCTTT. Supplemented by reference TRBV28 and TRBJ1-1, the full variable domain reads DVKVTQSSRYLVKRTGEKVFLECVQDMDHENMFWYRQDPGLGLRLIYFSYDVKMKEKGDIPEGYSVSREKKERFSLILESASTNQTSMYLCASRRGLTPGANTEAFFGQGTRLTVV.

V and J are TRBV7-2 and TRBJ2-3; D is ambiguous. The CDR3 length is 14 residues. CDR1 and CDR2 (germline): SGHTA, FQGNSA. Trimming cost V 1 base and J 5 bases, with 10 bases left between them. In nucleotides, the CDR3 is TGTGCCAGCAGCTTAGGTCTGGGCGTAGATACGCAGTATTTT. It is translated as CASSLGLGVDTQYF.

V usage is TRBV12-3 or TRBV12-4 and J usage is TRBJ2-7; a weak D match, TRBD2 (6 bases). This CDR3 region has 13 residues. Trimming took off 5 bases at V and 4 bases at J, with 12 bases between the two ends. CDR3 protein: CASSANGGYEQYF. The CDR3 DNA reads TGTGCCAGCAGTGCCAATGGGGGGTACGAGCAGTACTTC.

V gene TRBV28 combines with J gene TRBJ1-2; tentatively, D is TRBD1 (6 bases). Germline values: CDR1 MDHEN, CDR2 SYDVKM. This CDR3 has 16 amino acids. Trimming took off 5 bases at V and 6 bases at J, with 22 bases between the two ends. CDR3 amino acids: CASSLPIGGAGNGYTF. The CDR3 DNA reads TGTGCCAGCAGTCTCCCCATTGGGGGCGCTGGGAATGGCTACACCTTC.

In this sample, this clone turned up once. The chain has TRBV30 and TRBJ2-7, with 9 positions matching TRBD1. After removal of 4 bases from V and 5 bases from J, the junction contained 12 bases not matched to a gene. Germline V CDR1 and CDR2: GTSNPN, SVGIG (reference sequence). The length of the CDR3 is 15 residues. CDR3 region: CAWTSPGQGGHEQYF. In nucleotides, the CDR3 is TGTGCCTGGACCTCACCGGGACAGGGTGGCCACGAGCAGTACTTC. Variable domain in full (rest from reference TRBV30 and TRBJ2-7): SQTIHQWPATLVQPVGSPLSLECTVEGTSNPNLYWYRQAAGRGLQLLFYSVGIGQISSEVPQNLSASRPQDRQFILSSKKLLLSDSGFYLCAWTSPGQGGHEQYFGPGTRLTVT.

The gene calls are TRBV11-3 and TRBJ2-2; D call uncertain. Trimming removed 3 bases at V and 5 bases at J, with 10 bases between. Germline CDR1 reads SGHNT; CDR2 reads YENEEA. There are 14 residues in the CDR3. DNA for the CDR3: TGTGCCAGCAGCTTTAGTCCTTTGACCGGGGAGCTGTTTTTT. It yields the protein CASSFSPLTGELFF.

This clone appeared once. The chain joins TRBV11-2 to TRBJ1-1; TRBD1 might be the D (5 bases). The length of the CDR3 is 14 residues. CDR1 SGHAT and CDR2 FQNNGV come from the germline V gene. With 4 bases removed from V and 3 bases from J, the gap between germline ends came to 12 bases. This CDR3 reads CASSSPGGYTEAFF. The CDR3 DNA follows: TGTGCCAGCAGCTCCCCGGGGGGGTACACTGAAGCTTTCTTT.

The CDR3 protein is CASSSGAGGGTEAFF. As DNA, the CDR3 is TGTGCCAGCAGCAGCGGGGCTGGGGGCGGGACTGAAGCTTTCTTT. This sequence joins TRBV7-2 and TRBJ1-1; D may be TRBD1 (6 bases). With 5 bases removed from V and 5 bases from J, the gap between germline ends came to 18 bases. Germline loops: CDR1 SGHTA, CDR2 FQGNSA. CDR3 size: 15 residues.

CDR3 DNA sequence: TGCGCCAGCACCGCTGACAGTAAAGAGACCCAGTACTTC. Translation: CASTADSKETQYF. The chain employs TRBV5-1 and TRBJ2-5, with a tentative D call TRBD1 (5 bases). This CDR3 is built from 13 residues. From germline, CDR1 is SGHRS and CDR2 YFSETQ. Trimming removed 6 bases from V and 3 bases from J, with 12 bases in between. The full variable domain, rest sourced from reference TRBV5-1 and TRBJ2-5, is KAGVTQTPRYLIKTRGQQVTLSCSPISGHRSVSWYQQTPGQGLQFLFEYFSETQRNKGNFPGRFSGRQFSNSRSEMNVSTLELGDSALYLCASTADSKETQYFGPGTRLLVL.

This clone appeared a single time. This chain links TRBV7-3 with TRBJ2-7, with no clear D. V lost 5 bases to trimming and J lost 3 bases, with 11 bases between them. The CDR3 contains 13 residues. Germline lookup yields CDR1 SGHTA and CDR2 FQGTGA. CDR3 region: CASSPGSVYEQYF. DNA of the CDR3: TGTGCCAGCAGCCCCGGGTCGGTCTACGAGCAGTACTTC. Combining the CDR3 with reference TRBV7-3 and TRBJ2-7 gives the whole variable domain GAGVSQTPSNKVTEKGKYVELRCDPISGHTALYWYRQSLGQGPEFLIYFQGTGAADDSGLPNDRFFAVRPEGSVSTLKIQRTERGDSAVYLCASSPGSVYEQYFGPGTRLTVT.

This sequence joins TRBV7-9 and TRBJ1-2; D call uncertain. This CDR3 has 15 residues. CDR1 SEHNR and CDR2 FQNEAQ come from the germline V gene (reference sequence). Trimming took 4 bases from V and 2 from J, leaving 14 bases between them. The chain's CDR3 is CASSSTLISNYGYTF. In DNA, the CDR3 is TGTGCCAGCAGCTCGACTCTAATTTCCAACTATGGCTACACCTTC.

Only a few counts were recorded for this clone. The chain recombines TRBV7-8 with TRBJ2-7; TRBD1 matches 8 bases. The CDR3 sequence is 15 residues long. The V gene's germline CDR1 is SGHVS and CDR2 FQNEAQ. The V segment lost 3 bases and the J segment 5 bases; nucleotides outside the gene matches: 9. The CDR3: CASSFDRGSSDEQYF. Here the CDR3 DNA reads TGTGCCAGCAGCTTCGACAGGGGCAGTTCGGACGAGCAGTACTTC.

The V call is TRBV27, the J call TRBJ1-6; 8 nucleotides line up with TRBD1. Germline CDR1 is MNHEY and CDR2 is SMNVEV (reference sequence). V was pared by 2 bases and J by 12 bases, with 9 bases of the junction left unmatched. The CDR3 spans 15 residues. The CDR3 bases are TGTGCCAGCAGTTTAGAGACAGGGGTTTCGCGACCCCTCCACTTT. It yields the protein CASSLETGVSRPLHF.

J is TRBJ1-3 and V is TRBV7-2; D is uncertain. The CDR3 is made up of 15 amino acids. The germline V gene encodes CDR1 SGHTA and CDR2 FQGNSA. V was cut by 1 base and J by 0 bases, with 7 bases left in between. The CDR3 bases are TGTGCCAGCAGCTTAGGGCCCAGCTCTGGAAACACCATATATTTT. Translated, it gives CASSLGPSSGNTIYF.